What follows is one TCR beta chain and its context. Those who participated ranged in age from roughly 18 to 100 years and resided in 20 to 30 US areas. Participants' reported clinical history set cohort assignment. Per the original methods: Amplification with reference gene primers provided the estimates of nucleated cell counts. The data were produced by immunoSEQ multiplex PCR, yet TCRdb's version contains in-frame clones alone and is incomplete. That table gives V, J and clone size, and the DNA gave D and trimming. This repertoire shows more than 350,000 clones, about 87% found once; its top ten account for 10%. This record comes from a study of blood T cell repertoires in COVID-19. This CDR3 has 17 amino acids. The germline V and J ends were trimmed by 3 bases and 4 bases, with 21 bases remaining between them. Germline values: CDR1 SEHNR, CDR2 FQNEAQ (reference sequence).

The sample comprised PBMCs or T cells enriched from blood (not recorded which). The V and J genes are TRBV7-9 and TRBJ2-5; D uncertain. This clonotype originated in a woman aged 45-59 years who had recovered from COVID-19. The CDR3 region is CASSFPGSTATGETQYF. CDR3 DNA sequence: TGTGCCAGCAGCTTTCCTGGCTCGACGGCCACGGGAGAGACCCAGTACTTC.